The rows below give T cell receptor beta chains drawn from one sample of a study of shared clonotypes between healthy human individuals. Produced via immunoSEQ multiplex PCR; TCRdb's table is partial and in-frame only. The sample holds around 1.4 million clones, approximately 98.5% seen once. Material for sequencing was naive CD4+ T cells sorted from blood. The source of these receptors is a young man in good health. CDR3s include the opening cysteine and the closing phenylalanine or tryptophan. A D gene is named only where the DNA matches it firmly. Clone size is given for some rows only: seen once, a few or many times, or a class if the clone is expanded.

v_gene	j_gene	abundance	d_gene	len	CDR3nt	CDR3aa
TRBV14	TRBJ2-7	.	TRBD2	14	TGTGCCAGCAGCCAACTAGCGGGAGTAAGCGAGCAGTACTTC	CASSQLAGVSEQYF
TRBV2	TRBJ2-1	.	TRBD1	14	TGTGCCAGCACCGAGACAGGGGCCTACAATGAGCAGTTCTTC	CASTETGAYNEQFF
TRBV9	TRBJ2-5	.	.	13	TGTGCCAGCAGCGCGAGCCTCTTGGAGACCCAGTACTTC	CASSASLLETQYF
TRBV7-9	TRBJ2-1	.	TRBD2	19	TGTGCCAGCAGCTCCATCGTAGGTAGCGGGAGTCTAGGCTACAATGAGCAGTTCTTC	CASSSIVGSGSLGYNEQFF
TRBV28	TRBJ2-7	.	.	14	TGTGCCAGCAGGTCAAGGGGGGGCTCCTACGAGCAGTACTTC	CASRSRGGSYEQYF
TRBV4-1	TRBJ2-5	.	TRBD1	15	TGCGCCACCTCAGGACAGGGGGCCGAGGGTGAGACCCAGTACTTC	CATSGQGAEGETQYF
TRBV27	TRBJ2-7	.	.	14	TGTGCCAGCGTTGGGTTCGTTCCCTCCTACGAGCAGTACTTC	CASVGFVPSYEQYF
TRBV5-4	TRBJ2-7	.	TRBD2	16	TGTGCCAGCAGCCCCGGGGCGGGAGCCTTCTCCTACGAGCAGTACTTC	CASSPGAGAFSYEQYF
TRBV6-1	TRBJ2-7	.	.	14	TGTGCCAGCATTGGGAGTAGCGCCTCCTACGAGCAGTACTTC	CASIGSSASYEQYF
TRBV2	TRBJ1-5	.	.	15	TGTGCCAGCAGGGTACAGGTTGATAAGAATCAGCCCCAGCATTTT	CASRVQVDKNQPQHF
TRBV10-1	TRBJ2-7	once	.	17	TGCGCCAGCAGTGAGTCTCTTTTCGGACAGAGCTCCTACGAGCAGTACTTC	CASSESLFGQSSYEQYF
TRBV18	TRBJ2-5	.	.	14	TGTGCCAGCTCACAACAGGGGAGGATTGAGACCCAGTACTTC	CASSQQGRIETQYF
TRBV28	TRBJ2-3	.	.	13	TGTGCCAGCAGCCCACCTAGGGCAGATACGCAGTATTTT	CASSPPRADTQYF
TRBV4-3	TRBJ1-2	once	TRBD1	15	TGCGCCAGCAGCCAAGGGGGCCGGACAGGGCTCGGCTACACCTTC	CASSQGGRTGLGYTF
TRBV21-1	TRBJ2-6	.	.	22	TGTGCCAGCAGCACCAAAGGCAGGGGGTTAGAAGGATTGGGATCTGGGGCCAACGTCCTGACTTTC	CASSTKGRGLEGLGSGANVLTF
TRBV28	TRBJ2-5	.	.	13	TGTGCCAGCAGAGACACAGGGATCGAGACCCAGTACTTC	CASRDTGIETQYF
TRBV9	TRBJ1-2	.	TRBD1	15	TGTGCCAGCAGCGTCGGACAGGGAGGGAACTATGGCTACACCTTC	CASSVGQGGNYGYTF
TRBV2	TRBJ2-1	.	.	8	TGTGCCAGCAGTTCAGGGTTCTTC	CASSSGFF
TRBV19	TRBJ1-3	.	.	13	TGTGCCAGTAGAGTCTCCTCTGGAAACACCATATATTTT	CASRVSSGNTIYF
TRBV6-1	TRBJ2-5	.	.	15	TGTGCCAGCAGTGACCAAGCCCCGGCAGGGTCTACCCAGTACTTC	CASSDQAPAGSTQYF
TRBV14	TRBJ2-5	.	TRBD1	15	TGTGCCAGCAGCCACCTGACAGGGGGTAAAGAGACCCAGTACTTC	CASSHLTGGKETQYF
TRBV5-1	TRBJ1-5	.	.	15	TGCGCCAGCAGCTTGACAGGTCTTAGCAATCAGCCCCAGCATTTT	CASSLTGLSNQPQHF
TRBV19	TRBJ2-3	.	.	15	TGTGCCAGTAGTATTGTGAGCCAGTACACAGATACGCAGTATTTT	CASSIVSQYTDTQYF
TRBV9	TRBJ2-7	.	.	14	TGTGCCAGCAGCCCCCGGACCCGTCCATACGAGCAGTACTTC	CASSPRTRPYEQYF
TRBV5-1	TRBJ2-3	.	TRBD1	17	TGCGCCAGCAGTCAACTCGGCCCGACAGGGGATAGGAATACGCAGTATTTT	CASSQLGPTGDRNTQYF
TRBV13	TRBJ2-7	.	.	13	TGTGCCAGCAGCTCCGCCGGGTCCCACGAGCAGTACTTC	CASSSAGSHEQYF
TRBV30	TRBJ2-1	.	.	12	TGTGCCTGGAGTGTAGGTCCGGGAACTCAGTTCTTC	CAWSVGPGTQFF
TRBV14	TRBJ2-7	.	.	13	TGTGCCAGCAGCCGTAGCGCCTCCTACGAGCAGTACTTC	CASSRSASYEQYF
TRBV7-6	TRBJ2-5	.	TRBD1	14	TGTGCCAGCAGCCCCCGGACAGGACAAGAGACCCAGTACTTC	CASSPRTGQETQYF
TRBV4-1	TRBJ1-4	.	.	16	TGCGCCAGCAGCCAAGTCAGTTCCCTGACGGCTGAAAAACTGTTTTTT	CASSQVSSLTAEKLFF
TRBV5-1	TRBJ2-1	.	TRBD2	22	TGCGCCAGCAGCTTCGGGACAGGGTTACTAGCGGGAGGGATAGGATCCTACAATGAGCAGTTCTTC	CASSFGTGLLAGGIGSYNEQFF
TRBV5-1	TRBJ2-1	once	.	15	TGCGCCAGCCGTTTAACAGTGAGCTCCTACAATGAGCAGTTCTTC	CASRLTVSSYNEQFF
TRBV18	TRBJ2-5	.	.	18	TGTGCCAGCTCACCACCTTATCCCCGGGGACTCACACAAGAGACCCAGTACTTC	CASSPPYPRGLTQETQYF
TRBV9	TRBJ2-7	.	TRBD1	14	TGTGCCAGCAGCTTGACAGGGGCTTCCTACGAGCAGTACTTC	CASSLTGASYEQYF
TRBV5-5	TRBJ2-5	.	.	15	TGTGCCAGCAGCCGTGTAAGGGGGGGCCAAGAGACCCAGTACTTC	CASSRVRGGQETQYF
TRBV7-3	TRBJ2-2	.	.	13	TGTGCCAGCAGCTTAAGGATGGCCGGGGAGCTGTTTTTT	CASSLRMAGELFF
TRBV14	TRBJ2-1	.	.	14	TGTGCCAGCCGAGAGGGAGGAGGGGGCAATGAGCAGTTCTTC	CASREGGGGNEQFF
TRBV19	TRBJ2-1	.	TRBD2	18	TGTGCCAGTAGTATATTCGGACTAGCGGGAGGGCTCCATCATGAGCAGTTCTTC	CASSIFGLAGGLHHEQFF
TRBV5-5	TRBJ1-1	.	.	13	TGTGCCAGCAGCTTGGGAGTGAACACTGAGGCTTTCTTT	CASSLGVNTEAFF
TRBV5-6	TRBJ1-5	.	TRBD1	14	TGTGCCAGCAGCGCCGACAGGGGGCATCAGCCCCAGCATTTT	CASSADRGHQPQHF
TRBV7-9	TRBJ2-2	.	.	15	TGTGCCAGCAACCTACTAGCACCGAACACCGGGGAGCTGTTTTTT	CASNLLAPNTGELFF
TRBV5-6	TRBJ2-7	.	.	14	TGTGCCAGCAGCTTGGTAGGGAAAGGTTACGAGCAGTACTTC	CASSLVGKGYEQYF
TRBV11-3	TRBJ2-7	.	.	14	TGTGCCAGCAGCGAGGGCGGAAGCTCCTACGAGCAGTACTTC	CASSEGGSSYEQYF